This T cell receptor (beta chain) was recovered during a study of cytomegalovirus exposure and HLA in healthy donors. Study-wide results and limits: Specificity for CMV antigens was confirmed in vitro for a few of the CMV-associated chains. An analysis that was carried out later associated 16,951 TCR beta sequences with HLA alleles at 0.05 false discovery rate.

Germline V gives CDR1 SGHTA, CDR2 FQGNSA. The CDR3 runs 16 residues. V lost 0 bases, J lost 6 bases, and 14 bases lay in between. Donors consisted of healthy bone marrow donors. As regards this clone: Its antigen remains unidentified.

Amplification used 60 Vbeta primers and 13 Jbeta primers. Measured with immunoSEQ multiplex PCR; TCRdb has only the in-frame clones, and not every one. The data show approximately 130,000 clones, approximately 80% seen once. The chain carries TRBV7-2 and TRBJ1-4; D is unclear. Sequencing used PBMCs. This TCR came from a man in his thirties or forties in good health and CMV-seronegative. The CDR3 sequence: CASSLAFGQNYEKLFF. In DNA, the CDR3 is TGTGCCAGCAGCTTAGCGTTTGGGCAGAACTATGAAAAACTGTTTTTT.